The clone carrying this T cell receptor (beta chain) was seen once. This entry belongs to a study of blood T cell repertoires in COVID-19. CDR3 length equals 13 residues. Trimming removed 10 bases at V and 6 bases at J, with 15 bases between. Germline loops: CDR1 ENHRY, CDR2 SYGVKD. In the source study's methods: Estimates of nucleated cell counts were drawn from the amplification of reference gene primers. Data came from immunoSEQ multiplex PCR; TCRdb stores just in-frame clones and leaves some out. That table is the source of V, J and clone size, and D and trimming were worked out from the DNA. The data hold 150,000 or so clones, with less than 85% observed a single time.

The sequenced material came from peripheral blood. This receptor was obtained from a woman older than 75 with acute or convalescent COVID-19. V usage is TRBV10-3 and J usage is TRBJ2-2; tentatively, D is TRBD2 (6 bases). This CDR3 is CATNGEAPGELFF. The CDR3 coding sequence is TGTGCCACCAACGGGGAGGCCCCCGGGGAGCTGTTTTTT.